A single sample is the source of the 22 T cell receptor beta chains below, sequenced in a study of cytotoxic CD8 clonotypes in ibrutinib-treated CLL. TCRdb keeps only in-frame clones here, not all; method: immunoSEQ multiplex PCR. The sample gives nearly 300,000 clones, 70% to 80% of which show up once; about 5.3% is in the top ten. The material was PBMCs, obtained at disease progression, from a patient treated with ibrutinib. The receptors shown here come from a human donor with chronic lymphocytic leukemia.

With regard to this clone: This specimen includes other DNA sequences encoding the same CDR3. This sequence joins TRBV9 and TRBJ2-7; TRBD2 aligns across 8 bases. The CDR3 covers 15 residues. Germline loops: CDR1 SGDLS, CDR2 YYNGEE. J gave up 1 base and V 0 bases, and 3 bases lay outside the gene matches. The CDR3 DNA is TGTGCCAGCAGCGTAGGAACGGGGGGGTCCTACGAGCAGTACTTC. Its protein is CASSVGTGGSYEQYF.

The genes are TRBV19 and TRBJ2-7; D gene unclear. The V end lost 5 bases, the J end lost 3 bases, and 11 bases lay between the germline ends. The CDR3 is 13 residues long. CDR1 LNHDA and CDR2 SQIVND come from the germline V gene (reference sequence). The CDR3 sequence is CASSLVLGYEQYF. The DNA of the CDR3 is TGTGCCAGTAGTCTCGTCCTCGGCTACGAGCAGTACTTC. Supplemented by reference TRBV19 and TRBJ2-7, the full variable domain reads DGGITQSPKYLFRKEGQNVTLSCEQNLNHDAMYWYRQDPGQGLRLIYYSQIVNDFQKGDIAEGYSVSREKKESFPLTVTSAQKNPTAFYLCASSLVLGYEQYFGPGTRLTVT.

This chain links TRBV6-5 with TRBJ1-4; TRBD1 agrees at 7 bases. Germline trimming cut 5 bases from V and 0 bases from J; bases unmatched to any gene: 3. This CDR3 is built from 15 residues. Germline values: CDR1 MNHEY, CDR2 SVGAGI. CDR3 amino acids: CASSRDRATNEKLFF. DNA of the CDR3: TGTGCCAGCAGTCGGGACAGAGCAACTAATGAAAAACTGTTTTTT.

This chain uses TRBV5-6 with TRBJ2-5; either TRBD1 or TRBD2 may supply D (5 bases each). The CDR3 runs 17 residues. V shed 1 base and J shed 7 bases, with 23 bases lying between them. Germline V gene sequence: CDR1 SGHDT, CDR2 YYEEEE. CDR3 residues: CASSLWDRNNQVATQYF. The CDR3 DNA follows: TGTGCCAGCAGCTTGTGGGACCGGAATAACCAAGTTGCGACCCAGTACTTC. Supplemented by reference TRBV5-6 and TRBJ2-5, the full variable domain reads DAGVTQSPTHLIKTRGQQVTLRCSPKSGHDTVSWYQQALGQGPQFIFQYYEEEERQRGNFPDRFSGHQFPNYSSELNVNALLLGDSALYLCASSLWDRNNQVATQYFGPGTRLLVL.

The count of this clone is one. The chain uses TRBV9 and TRBJ2-7; 11 nucleotides match TRBD1. V was clipped by 3 bases and J by 3 bases; unmatched bases: 11. In germline, CDR1 is SGDLS, CDR2 YYNGEE. This CDR3 comprises 17 residues. The CDR3 DNA follows: TGTGCCAGCAGCGCCCGCCGGGGGGGACAGGGGGACTACGAGCAGTACTTC. Its protein is CASSARRGGQGDYEQYF.

The chain couples TRBV6-6 to TRBJ2-2; 8 nucleotides match TRBD1. This CDR3 has 15 amino acids. Trimming cost V 2 bases and J 4 bases; bases outside gene matches: 3. Germline lookup yields CDR1 MNHNY and CDR2 SVGAGI (reference sequence). The CDR3 nucleotides read TGTGCCAGCAGTTACCGACAGGGGCGCACCGGGGAGCTGTTTTTT. It is translated as CASSYRQGRTGELFF.

The CDR3 DNA sequence: TGTGCCAGCAGCCGGATCTTCAAGGATACGCAGTATTTT. Protein: CASSRIFKDTQYF. V gene TRBV7-3 combines with J gene TRBJ2-3; no clear D. This CDR3 is 13 amino acids long. The V and J ends lost 5 bases and 6 bases respectively, with 12 bases between them. The V gene's germline CDR1 is SGHTA and CDR2 FQGTGA.

The gene calls are TRBV18 and TRBJ2-1; no definite D call. The CDR3 runs 15 residues. V dropped 3 bases and J dropped 2 bases, with 11 bases sitting between them. Germline V CDR1 and CDR2: KGHSH, LQKENI. The CDR3 DNA reads as TGTGCCAGCTCACCCATGCCCGGACCCTACAATGAGCAGTTCTTC. It is translated as CASSPMPGPYNEQFF.

The chain couples TRBV27 to TRBJ1-5, with D uncertain. This CDR3 region has 13 residues. Germline V gene lookup returns CDR1 MNHEY and CDR2 SMNVEV (reference sequence). The V end lost 2 bases, the J end lost 5 bases, and 7 bases lay between the germline ends. This CDR3 is CASSLNSYQPQHF. Here the CDR3 DNA reads TGTGCCAGCAGTTTAAACAGCTATCAGCCCCAGCATTTT.

This clone was seen at least ten times. The rearrangement uses TRBV9 and TRBJ1-4, with D perhaps TRBD1 (5 bases). The CDR3 consists of 15 residues. From germline, CDR1 is SGDLS and CDR2 YYNGEE. Trimming removed 0 bases at V and 8 bases at J, with 14 bases between. The CDR3 spells CASSVGTAWGEKLFF. The CDR3 nucleotides read TGTGCCAGCAGCGTAGGAACGGCCTGGGGCGAAAAACTGTTTTTT.

This chain uses TRBV4-1 with TRBJ1-5, with no clear D. The V gene's germline CDR1 is MGHRA and CDR2 YSYEKL. Trimming shortened V by 2 bases and J by 6 bases, and 14 bases separated the two germline ends. This CDR3 contains 15 residues. The CDR3 reads CASSQYAGGRQPQHF. In DNA, the CDR3 is TGCGCCAGCAGCCAATATGCGGGAGGGCGTCAGCCCCAGCATTTT.

The gene calls are TRBV29-1 and TRBJ2-3, with TRBD2 identical over 7 bases. Germline CDR1 reads SQVTM; CDR2 reads ANQGSEA. J was trimmed by 4 bases and V by 2 bases; bases with no gene match: 6. The CDR3 length is 14 residues. CDR3 nucleotide sequence: TGCAGCGTTGAATTGCTGGCGGGAGCAGATACGCAGTATTTT. Translation: CSVELLAGADTQYF.

This chain links TRBV5-1 with TRBJ1-2; 7 bases line up with TRBD1. The germline V gene encodes CDR1 SGHRS and CDR2 YFSETQ. CDR3 length: 16 residues. After removal of 1 base from V and 1 base from J, the junction contained 7 bases not matched to a gene. The CDR3 nucleotides are TGCGCCAGCAGCTTGAGGGGACAGCTTGATAACTATGGCTACACCTTC. Translated, it gives CASSLRGQLDNYGYTF.

The chain employs TRBV2 and TRBJ1-6, with D unclear. The CDR3 loop spans 17 amino acids. CDR1 is SNHLY and CDR2 is FYNNEI in the germline V gene. The V gene lost 7 bases and the J gene lost 0 bases, with 16 bases spanning the gap. The CDR3, as DNA: TGTGCCAGCAATAAGCACCCCGGAACCTCCTATAATTCACCCCTCCACTTT. It codes for CASNKHPGTSYNSPLHF.

V is TRBV7-7 and J is TRBJ2-1; 9 nucleotides align to TRBD1. With V trimmed by 3 bases and J by 8 bases, 2 bases remained unmatched. The CDR3 loop spans 13 amino acids. Per germline, CDR1 SSHAT and CDR2 FNYEAQ (reference sequence). The CDR3 reads CASSFDRGDEQFF. The CDR3 DNA is TGTGCCAGCAGCTTTGACAGGGGGGATGAGCAGTTCTTC.

The CDR3 region is CASSPGTGQTGELFF. CDR3 nucleotide sequence: TGCGCCAGCAGCCCCGGGACAGGGCAGACCGGGGAGCTGTTTTTT. The chain carries TRBV5-1 and TRBJ2-2; TRBD1 agrees at 9 bases. This CDR3 is 15 amino acids long. CDR1 and CDR2 (germline): SGHRS, YFSETQ. V dropped 4 bases and J dropped 5; count of bases not matched to a gene: 6.

V and J are TRBV19 and TRBJ2-5, with 10 positions matching TRBD1. Germline V gene sequence: CDR1 LNHDA, CDR2 SQIVND (reference sequence). V lost 5 bases, J lost 5 bases, and 14 bases stayed unmatched. The CDR3 loop spans 17 amino acids. The DNA of the CDR3 is TGTGCCAGTAGTTTTTTAACGGGGACAGGGGATAGCGAGACCCAGTACTTC. Amino acid sequence: CASSFLTGTGDSETQYF.

This chain connects TRBV9 to TRBJ2-5; the match to TRBD1 covers 9 bases. V lost 0 bases and J lost 5; bases outside the gene matches: 5. The CDR3 contains 15 residues. Germline loops: CDR1 SGDLS, CDR2 YYNGEE. The chain's CDR3 is CASSVGQGVWETQYF. The CDR3 DNA reads as TGTGCCAGCAGCGTAGGACAGGGGGTTTGGGAGACCCAGTACTTC. Full variable domain (outside the CDR3, taken from reference TRBV9 and TRBJ2-5): DSGVTQTPKHLITATGQRVTLRCSPRSGDLSVYWYQQSLDQGLQFLIQYYNGEERAKGNILERFSAQQFPDLHSELNLSSLELGDSALYFCASSVGQGVWETQYFGPGTRLLVL.

The V gene is TRBV4-3, the J gene TRBJ2-2; 7 bases align to TRBD2. Losses at the gene ends were 0 bases for V and 7 bases for J; bases not matched to a gene: 11. This CDR3 is 17 amino acids long. CDR1 and CDR2 from the germline V gene are LGHNA and YSLEER. The CDR3 sequence: CASSQDRWEGLGGELFF. Written as DNA, the CDR3 is TGCGCCAGCAGCCAAGATAGATGGGAGGGCCTGGGCGGGGAGCTGTTTTTT.

This clone has a handful of counts. The rearrangement joins TRBV4-1 to TRBJ2-6; 7 positions match TRBD1. This CDR3 is built from 17 residues. Trimming at V came to 1 base and at J to 2 bases, leaving 5 bases not matched to a gene. Germline loops: CDR1 MGHRA, CDR2 YSYEKL. Here the CDR3 DNA reads TGCGCCAGCAGCCAAGCGTCGACAGGGACTGGGGCCAACGTCCTGACTTTC. Amino acid sequence: CASSQASTGTGANVLTF.

This chain links TRBV29-1 with TRBJ2-6; D may match TRBD1 or TRBD2 (5 bases each). Germline V lookup: CDR1 SQVTM, CDR2 ANQGSEA. CDR3 length: 16 residues. The V and J ends lost 6 bases and 0 bases respectively, with 15 bases between them. The CDR3: CSVRVWGSSGANVLTF. DNA for the CDR3: TGCAGCGTAAGGGTATGGGGGTCCTCTGGGGCCAACGTCCTGACTTTC.

The chain joins TRBV9 to TRBJ1-1; D unresolved. The CDR3 runs to 14 residues. The germline gives CDR1 SGDLS, CDR2 YYNGEE. V was clipped by 0 bases and J by 7 bases, with 13 bases between them. The CDR3 sequence is CASSVVGLGGEAFF. The CDR3, as DNA: TGTGCCAGCAGCGTAGTCGGACTCGGCGGTGAAGCTTTCTTT.